This T cell receptor beta chain was observed in a study of blood T cell repertoires in COVID-19. Original analysis: Counts of nucleated cells, estimated from reference gene primer amplification, were obtained. Assay used: immunoSEQ multiplex PCR; TCRdb lists only in-frame clones, some missing. Clone size and V and J calls were adopted from that table, with D and trimming inferred from the DNA. Of around 260,000 clones detected, less than 85% appear once; the ten largest clones hold about 4.9%. The CDR3 contains 15 residues. CDR1 and CDR2 (germline): SEHNR, FQNEAQ (reference sequence). V was shortened by 4 bases and J by 0 bases, with 12 bases between the two germline ends.

The clonotype originates from a man in his sixties who had recovered from COVID-19. The chain links TRBV7-9 to TRBJ2-5, with a tentative D call TRBD1 (6 bases). Material: peripheral blood. The CDR3 DNA is TGTGCCAGCAGCTCCTCAACAGGGAACCAAGAGACCCAGTACTTC. Translating it yields CASSSSTGNQETQYF.